This TCR beta chain was profiled in a study of OX40 agonist ivuxolimab in advanced cancers. Sequenced by immunoSEQ multiplex PCR; TCRdb stores in-frame clones only, minus some. The table has 90,000 to 120,000 clones, 90% seen once. CDR3 length equals 15 residues. Trimming removed 5 bases from V and 6 bases from J, with 18 bases in between. The germline V gene encodes CDR1 KGHSH and CDR2 LQKENI. This chain connects TRBV18 to TRBJ2-3, with D possibly being TRBD1 (6 bases). The source was CD4+ or CD8+ T cells sorted from blood, collected in a trial of the OX40 agonist ivuxolimab. The TCR sequence derives from an adult with an advanced solid tumor such as melanoma, head and neck, liver or kidney cancer. This CDR3 is CASSRRGSPVDTQYF. For the CDR3, the DNA is TGTGCCAGCTCAAGAAGGGGGTCCCCGGTGGATACGCAGTATTTT.